These T cell receptor beta chains were read from a single sample in a study of T cell changes during pregnancy in multiple sclerosis. Produced via immunoSEQ multiplex PCR; TCRdb's table is partial and in-frame only. The sample includes 35,000 to 50,000 clones, about 85% of them seen just once. This sample comprised CD4+ T cells from peripheral blood mononuclear cells, obtained in the second trimester of pregnancy. The receptors stem from a female donor with multiple sclerosis, enrolled in a pregnancy study. The CDR3 runs from the conserved cysteine through the conserved F or W. The D gene is left open where the match is weak. Clone size is given for some rows only: seen once, a few or many times, or a class if the clone is expanded.

len: 13; j_gene: TRBJ1-1; d_gene: -; v_gene: TRBV7-2; abundance: -; CDR3aa: CASRHNGDTEAFF
len: 13; j_gene: TRBJ2-2; d_gene: -; v_gene: TRBV5-6; abundance: -; CDR3aa: CASSLGGAGELFF
len: 15; j_gene: TRBJ1-1; d_gene: TRBD1; v_gene: TRBV10-3; abundance: -; CDR3aa: CAIRGQGILNTEAFF
len: 14; j_gene: TRBJ1-1; d_gene: -; v_gene: TRBV28; abundance: -; CDR3aa: CASMSVQMNTEAFF
len: 15; j_gene: TRBJ2-1; d_gene: TRBD1; v_gene: TRBV4-1; abundance: -; CDR3aa: CASSQATGFYNEQFF
len: 13; j_gene: TRBJ1-5; d_gene: -; v_gene: TRBV18; abundance: -; CDR3aa: CASSQGRNQPQHF
len: 15; j_gene: TRBJ1-2; d_gene: TRBD1; v_gene: TRBV5-4; abundance: -; CDR3aa: CASSLAPGGNYGYTF
len: 13; j_gene: TRBJ2-7; d_gene: -; v_gene: TRBV29-1; abundance: few; CDR3aa: CSVAGRAAHEQYF
len: 13; j_gene: TRBJ2-2; d_gene: -; v_gene: TRBV15; abundance: -; CDR3aa: CATSRDQGGELFF
len: 12; j_gene: TRBJ1-2; d_gene: -; v_gene: TRBV7-9; abundance: few; CDR3aa: CASSLDPGPFTF
len: 12; j_gene: TRBJ2-5; d_gene: TRBD1; v_gene: TRBV29-1; abundance: -; CDR3aa: CSAGTGVETQYF
len: 15; j_gene: TRBJ2-3; d_gene: -; v_gene: TRBV28; abundance: -; CDR3aa: CASSLGGTGTDTQYF
len: 14; j_gene: TRBJ1-2; d_gene: TRBD1; v_gene: TRBV19; abundance: once; CDR3aa: CASSGQGRLYGYTF
len: 14; j_gene: TRBJ1-1; d_gene: TRBD1; v_gene: TRBV28; abundance: -; CDR3aa: CASRGTGENTEAFF
len: 13; j_gene: TRBJ2-3; d_gene: TRBD2; v_gene: TRBV7-3; abundance: -; CDR3aa: CASSLREGDTQYF
len: 15; j_gene: TRBJ2-5; d_gene: TRBD2; v_gene: TRBV28; abundance: -; CDR3aa: CASSPGLAAGETQYF
len: 15; j_gene: TRBJ2-2; d_gene: -; v_gene: TRBV6-6; abundance: -; CDR3aa: CASKRGQTNTGELFF
len: 19; j_gene: TRBJ2-3; d_gene: TRBD2; v_gene: TRBV2; abundance: -; CDR3aa: CASSGVLFHSGRGTDTQYF
len: 15; j_gene: TRBJ1-5; d_gene: TRBD1; v_gene: TRBV5-5; abundance: -; CDR3aa: CASTQGEASNQPQHF
len: 12; j_gene: TRBJ1-1; d_gene: -; v_gene: TRBV29-1; abundance: -; CDR3aa: CSVLGKNTEAFF
len: 17; j_gene: TRBJ1-4; d_gene: -; v_gene: TRBV27; abundance: -; CDR3aa: CASSLSIPGATNEKLFF
len: 15; j_gene: TRBJ2-7; d_gene: TRBD2; v_gene: TRBV28; abundance: -; CDR3aa: CASSPPGPTSWEQYF
len: 11; j_gene: TRBJ1-1; d_gene: -; v_gene: TRBV7-9; abundance: -; CDR3aa: CASSSDTEAFF
len: 12; j_gene: TRBJ2-1; d_gene: -; v_gene: TRBV14; abundance: -; CDR3aa: CASSRSYNEQFF
len: 16; j_gene: TRBJ1-2; d_gene: TRBD1; v_gene: TRBV28; abundance: -; CDR3aa: CASSLSGTGLLSGYTF
len: 15; j_gene: TRBJ2-1; d_gene: -; v_gene: TRBV27; abundance: -; CDR3aa: CASSEIAGQNNEQFF
len: 18; j_gene: TRBJ2-2; d_gene: TRBD2; v_gene: TRBV9; abundance: -; CDR3aa: CASSSPGRLAANTGELFF
len: 15; j_gene: TRBJ1-5; d_gene: -; v_gene: TRBV6-1; abundance: -; CDR3aa: CASMQGLNSNQPQHF
len: 14; j_gene: TRBJ2-1; d_gene: TRBD2; v_gene: TRBV6-1; abundance: -; CDR3aa: CASSTLAGVNEQFF
len: 15; j_gene: TRBJ1-1; d_gene: TRBD1; v_gene: TRBV28; abundance: -; CDR3aa: CASSLSARQGKGAFF
len: 12; j_gene: TRBJ2-5; d_gene: -; v_gene: TRBV6-6; abundance: -; CDR3aa: CASSYPGETQYF
len: 12; j_gene: TRBJ1-2; d_gene: -; v_gene: TRBV30; abundance: -; CDR3aa: CAWTVVFAGYTF
len: 16; j_gene: TRBJ1-1; d_gene: TRBD1; v_gene: TRBV6-6; abundance: -; CDR3aa: CASSYRQGNRATEAFF
len: 19; j_gene: TRBJ2-1; d_gene: TRBD1; v_gene: TRBV18; abundance: -; CDR3aa: CASSPSRPGQGSSYNEQFF
len: 14; j_gene: TRBJ2-5; d_gene: TRBD1; v_gene: TRBV28; abundance: -; CDR3aa: CASTTGTGIETQYF
len: 15; j_gene: TRBJ1-1; d_gene: TRBD1; v_gene: TRBV5-1; abundance: -; CDR3aa: CASSSETGGWTEAFF
len: 11; j_gene: TRBJ2-5; d_gene: -; v_gene: TRBV29-1; abundance: -; CDR3aa: CSVGPGETQYF
len: 17; j_gene: TRBJ2-7; d_gene: TRBD1; v_gene: TRBV7-2; abundance: once; CDR3aa: CASSLDMPGQGNYEQYF
len: 15; j_gene: TRBJ2-3; d_gene: TRBD2; v_gene: TRBV5-1; abundance: -; CDR3aa: CASSLAGGRSDTQYF
len: 16; j_gene: TRBJ2-1; d_gene: TRBD2; v_gene: TRBV27; abundance: -; CDR3aa: CASMTSGVIPYNEQFF
len: 15; j_gene: TRBJ2-5; d_gene: -; v_gene: TRBV7-9; abundance: -; CDR3aa: CASSLDGSREETQYF